The text below deals with one TCR beta chain. This clonotype was counted a few times. Its cognate antigen has yet to be identified. No base qualities exist here, and no much larger clone lies one base off it. TCRdb names Illumina HiSeq 2500 as the instrument used. Quantitative 5'-RACE with molecular barcodes was used to prepare TCR beta libraries. The study's own analysis went as follows. To identify disease-linked TCR variants, a new computational method was used, one built on a probabilistic model of VDJ rearrangement. TCRdb's own reprocessing of the public reads used fastp at Q25 and MiXCR and kept productive beta chains. All rows with the same CDR3 protein become a single entry with the most common DNA and genes. The authors' filters were not applied to this entry. This sample gives about 840,000 distinct CDR3 sequences in total; 12% of them show up just once. Just over 0.5% of the sample is held by the ten biggest clonotypes.

These data originate in a study of CD8 T cells in ankylosing spondylitis (dated by TCRdb to about 2017). About the study as a whole: The study profiled T cell receptor beta repertoires in healthy donors and ankylosing spondylitis patients to find disease-linked TCR variants. The whole study cohort included over a hundred healthy donors and roughly 24 ankylosing spondylitis patients. Samples of peripheral blood were taken, and for ankylosing spondylitis patients, synovial fluid was collected as well.

Deletion took 3 bases off V and 4 bases off J, with a span of 13 bases between the germline ends. The CDR3, cysteine through phenylalanine, is 14 amino acids long. The sequence is cut down to CDR3 DNA, 42 bases in frame from base 1. CDR1 DFQATT and CDR2 SNEGSKA were looked up in the germline V gene (reference sequence). The full study reports these points: Some motif variants had previously been reported in the synovial fluid and blood of reactive arthritis patients, which suggests shared mechanisms of disease initiation. The disease-linked clones showed a CD8+ phenotype and occurred at relatively low frequencies in peripheral blood. A TCR beta motif made up of eight highly homologous amino acid variants appeared to be characteristic of blood from ankylosing spondylitis patients. According to the report, matched synovial fluid samples from ankylosing spondylitis patients were significantly enriched for the disease-linked clones.

Here the chain combines TRBV20-1 and TRBJ1-5, with the D gene call left open. This clonotype originated in a male donor with ankylosing spondylitis. Source material: blood, either unsorted or a sorted T cell fraction (not recorded which). The sequenced DNA is TGCAGTGCTAGGGGTGGCTCCTTTAATCAGCCCCAGCATTTT. This sequence encodes CSARGGSFNQPQHF.